This TCR beta chain was sequenced during a study of T cells expressing NK-cell markers. Germline values: CDR1 MNHEY, CDR2 SVGAGI. The CDR3 consists of 17 residues. TCRdb reanalyzed the 5' RACE reads, giving one entry per CDR3 protein sequence and no DNA. The sample data list about 150,000 distinct CDR3 sequences. The origin of this receptor is a woman between 45 and 60 years old in good health. The J gene is TRBJ2-2, the V gene TRBV6-5; as DNA is missing, the TRBD2 call by TCRdb cannot be tested. Sequencing used blood T cells: a sorted CD56 or NKG2C T cell subset, CD4+ or CD8+ T cells, or bulk PBMC T cells (not recorded which). The CDR3 region is CASSYATWGAYTGELFF.